This TCR beta chain was retrieved from a study of T cell repertoires in cytomegalovirus infection. This clonotype was counted ten times or more. Its antigen is currently unknown. CDR3 length equals 14 residues. Per germline, CDR1 SNHLY and CDR2 FYNNEI. V lost 7 bases and J 2 bases, leaving 14 bases between the germline ends. Using its own MiXCR run on the reads, TCRdb lists one record per CDR3 protein. The table includes 900,000 to 950,000 distinct CDR3 sequences, 31% detected once. This sequence joins TRBV2 and TRBJ1-2; D remains ambiguous. The starting material was cultured CD8+ T cells from PBMCs, obtained from culture after CMV antigen stimulation. This clonotype was sampled from a human donor in good health (CMV status not recorded). Some clones in this sample may be carry-over from other donors' samples. CDR3 sequence reads: CASNSYGQNYGYTF. DNA of the CDR3: TGTGCCAGCAACTCATATGGGCAAAACTATGGCTACACCTTC.